Presented here are 3 T cell receptor beta chains from one specimen sequenced in a study of CD8 T cells in Susac syndrome. A quantity of about 0.45 to 1 ug RNA underwent reverse transcription using random hexamers. Each CDR3 protein gets one entry after TCRdb re-called the immunoSEQ multiplex PCR reads with MiXCR. The table shows about 130,000 distinct CDR3 sequences, with around 93% occurring only once. The sequencing input was CD8+ T cells from PBMCs. These receptors originate from a human donor with Susac syndrome.

CDR3 region: CASSLKYRGGSGSTAYEQYF. The CDR3 DNA reads as TGCGCCAGCAGCTTGAAATACAGGGGCGGGAGCGGGAGTACCGCCTACGAGCAGTACTTC. The chain has TRBV5-1 and TRBJ2-7, with D possibly matching TRBD2 (8 bases). V gave up 1 base and J gave up 2 bases, with 28 bases separating them. The CDR3 has 20 amino acids. Germline CDR1 is SGHRS and CDR2 is YFSETQ.

In this sample, this clonotype turned up a few times. This chain joins TRBV27 and TRBJ1-1, with D unclear. Germline values: CDR1 MNHEY, CDR2 SMNVEV (reference sequence). Deletions cut 0 bases from V and 1 base from J, with 6 bases between. This CDR3 contains 14 residues. The CDR3 here is CASSLSGPNTEAFF. CDR3 bases: TGTGCCAGCAGTTTATCTGGCCCGAACACTGAAGCTTTCTTT.

The chain links TRBV27 to TRBJ2-4; the D is unclear. Between the trimmed V and J ends, which lost 2 bases and 1 base, there was a span of 9 bases. CDR1 MNHEY and CDR2 SMNVEV come from the germline V gene (reference sequence). The CDR3 has 15 residues. This chain's CDR3 is CASSLAFGAKNIQYF. In DNA, the CDR3 is TGTGCCAGCAGTTTAGCATTCGGGGCCAAAAACATTCAGTACTTC.